This entry is about one TCR beta chain. RNA was extracted from bulk tissue without any cell sorting. The normal lung tissue was taken more than 3 cm from the tumor edge. This sample was taken from a study of tumor and adjacent non-tumor tissue in lung cancer. V was pared by 2 bases and J by 4 bases, with 14 bases between. The germline CDR1 and CDR2 sequences are MNHEY and SVGAGI. This CDR3 region has 15 residues. Three rounds of nested PCR, following a modified ARM-PCR protocol, produced the TCRbeta library. Each CDR3 protein gets one entry after TCRdb re-called the multiplex PCR reads with MiXCR. The sample has under 95,000 distinct CDR3 sequences; approximately 81% are singletons.

The source of this sequence is a man in his fifties or sixties with non-small cell lung cancer. Sequenced material: distant non-tumor lung tissue. The chain combines TRBV6-5 with TRBJ2-5; D gene unclear. The CDR3 region has the DNA TGTGCCAGCAGTTACCGGGCACGGTACCTAGAGACCCAGTACTTC. It is translated as CASSYRARYLETQYF.